The text below deals with one T cell receptor (beta chain). This CDR3 contains 15 residues. These data are taken from a study of blood T cell repertoires in COVID-19. Measured with immunoSEQ multiplex PCR; TCRdb has only the in-frame clones, and not every one. The sample has tens of thousands of clones; approximately 87% are singletons. The genes are TRBV21-1 and TRBJ2-2; TRBD1, the table's D call, was not compared with the DNA. TRBV21-1 is marked as a pseudogene. Sequencing was carried out using peripheral blood. The TCR was taken from a human donor in a cohort sampled during active COVID-19. The CDR3: CARAPGQGPPGELFF. The CDR3 DNA is TGTGCCAGGGCCCCGGGACAGGGACCCCCCGGGGAGCTGTTTTTT.